These 22 T cell receptor beta chains share one sample of origin, sequenced in a study of OX40 agonist ivuxolimab in advanced cancers. Measured with immunoSEQ multiplex PCR; TCRdb has only the in-frame clones, and not every one. The data contain 60,000 to 75,000 clones, roughly nine tenths of them singletons. The specimen was CD4+ or CD8+ T cells sorted from blood, collected in a trial of the OX40 agonist ivuxolimab. These receptors all come from an adult with an advanced solid tumor such as melanoma, head and neck, liver or kidney cancer.

This chain joins TRBV27 and TRBJ2-7, with TRBD1 as a possible D gene (8 bases). There are 14 residues in the CDR3. Germline V lookup: CDR1 MNHEY, CDR2 SMNVEV (reference sequence). The V end was cut by 2 bases, the J end by 3 bases, with 11 bases between. CDR3 coding DNA: TGTGCCAGCAGTTTAAGCGGGACAGGCTACGAGCAGTACTTC. Protein: CASSLSGTGYEQYF.

The V gene is TRBV15, the J gene TRBJ1-5, with unresolved D. This CDR3 spans 15 amino acids. Between the trimmed V and J ends, which lost 5 bases and 3 bases, there was a span of 14 bases. Germline CDR1 reads LNHNV; CDR2 reads YYDKDF (reference sequence). The CDR3 region is CATSHGLSLNQPQHF. In DNA, the CDR3 is TGTGCCACCAGCCACGGACTGAGTCTCAATCAGCCCCAGCATTTT.

This chain links TRBV11-3 with TRBJ2-1; tentatively, D is TRBD2 (6 bases). The CDR3 spans 17 residues. Germline V gene data show CDR1 as SGHNT and CDR2 as YENEEA. Trimming pared 3 bases from V and 3 bases from J, leaving 18 bases between. The CDR3 spells CASSLGFYGSNYNEQFF. Here the CDR3 DNA reads TGTGCCAGCAGCTTGGGCTTTTACGGGAGCAACTACAATGAGCAGTTCTTC.

The chain carries TRBV4-1 and TRBJ1-6; the D gene is possibly TRBD1 (5 bases). Germline-derived CDR1 and CDR2 are MGHRA and YSYEKL. Trimming cost V 3 bases and J 11 bases, with 11 bases left between them. The CDR3 has 13 residues. In nucleotides, the CDR3 is TGCGCCAGCAGCCAGGCGACGGGGGCACCCCTCCACTTT. The encoded protein is CASSQATGAPLHF.

The chain employs TRBV11-1 and TRBJ2-7, with no clear D. The germline V gene has CDR1 SGHAT and CDR2 FQDESV (reference sequence). There are 13 residues in the CDR3. The ends were cut back, 1 base at V and 6 bases at J, with 10 bases in the middle. DNA of the CDR3: TGTGCCAGCAGCTTAGGACGGGTCGCCGAGCAGTACTTC. Its protein product is CASSLGRVAEQYF.

The rearrangement links TRBV6-1 to TRBJ1-3; perhaps TRBD1 as D (6 bases). The V end was cut by 6 bases, the J end by 4 bases, with 13 bases between. This CDR3 has 14 amino acids. Looked up from germline, CDR1 is MNHNS and CDR2 is SASEGT. CDR3 in DNA: TGTGCCAGCAGAAACCTGGGGGCAGGAAACACCATATATTTT. Translated, it gives CASRNLGAGNTIYF.

CDR3 protein: CASSSTTGAGYTEAFF. Written as DNA, the CDR3 is TGCGCCAGCAGCTCTACGACAGGGGCGGGGTACACTGAAGCTTTCTTT. V gene TRBV4-1 combines with J gene TRBJ1-1; 8 bases are shared with TRBD1. V shed 5 bases and J 3 bases; nucleotides not matched to a gene: 11. CDR3 length: 16 amino acids. CDR1 and CDR2 (germline): MGHRA, YSYEKL.

The chain couples TRBV7-8 to TRBJ2-1; 12 bases map to TRBD1. Trimming removed 5 bases from V and 3 bases from J; junction bases left unmatched: 5. This CDR3 is 16 amino acids long. Looked up from germline, CDR1 is SGHVS and CDR2 is FQNEAQ. In nucleotides, the CDR3 is TGTGCCAGCAGCGAGGGACAGGGGGCACACTACAATGAGCAGTTCTTC. Protein: CASSEGQGAHYNEQFF.

As regards this clone: The sample carries other DNA sequences with the same CDR3. V usage is TRBV7-9 and J usage is TRBJ1-2, with 7 bases matching TRBD1. Per the germline V gene, CDR1 is SEHNR and CDR2 is FQNEAQ (reference sequence). The CDR3 is made up of 15 amino acids. J lost 12 bases, V lost 5 bases, and 18 bases had no gene match. Written as DNA, the CDR3 is TGTGCCAGCAGCAAAGAGGTGGACAGGATTCTCAATCACACCTTC. It is translated as CASSKEVDRILNHTF.

The chain is built from TRBV6-1 and TRBJ1-2, with TRBD1 matching over 8 bases. The length of the CDR3 is 15 residues. Germline V lookup: CDR1 MNHNS, CDR2 SASEGT. J lost 2 bases, V lost 2 bases, and 4 bases had no gene match. CDR3 in DNA: TGTGCCAGCAGTGAATACCCAGGGGGCAACTATGGCTACACCTTC. This sequence encodes CASSEYPGGNYGYTF.

The chain recombines TRBV7-8 with TRBJ1-1; no firm D call. This CDR3 is built from 14 residues. CDR1 and CDR2 from the germline V gene are SGHVS and FQNEAQ. The V gene lost 3 bases and the J gene lost 1 base, with 9 bases spanning the gap. The CDR3 sequence: CASSLGVGNTEAFF. The CDR3 DNA reads TGTGCCAGCAGCTTGGGAGTTGGGAACACTGAAGCTTTCTTT.

The chain joins TRBV7-9 to TRBJ1-4; tentative D call: TRBD1 (6 bases). Trimming removed 6 bases from V and 7 bases from J, with 15 bases in between. The germline gives CDR1 SEHNR, CDR2 FQNEAQ (reference sequence). The CDR3 consists of 14 residues. The CDR3: CASSGTGFGEKLFF. In DNA form, the CDR3 reads TGTGCCAGCAGTGGAACAGGGTTCGGTGAAAAACTGTTTTTT.

The V gene is TRBV23-1, the J gene TRBJ1-5; no reliable D call. TRBV23-1 is reported as an ORF; its role is uncertain. Trimming shortened V by 3 bases and J by 0 bases, and 18 bases separated the two germline ends. The CDR3 has 18 amino acids. CDR3 sequence reads: CASSHPEGSGNSNQPQHF. Written as DNA, the CDR3 is TGCGCCAGCAGTCATCCGGAAGGTTCGGGAAATAGCAATCAGCCCCAGCATTTT.

The chain recombines TRBV13 with TRBJ2-7; 9 bases agree with TRBD2. Unmatched junction bases numbered 10, after V lost 1 base and J lost 3 bases. CDR1 and CDR2 from the germline V gene are PRHDT and FYEKMQ (reference sequence). This CDR3 is 17 amino acids long. The CDR3 bases are TGTGCCAGCAGCTTAGCGGCTGGGCGGGAGGGCCACTACGAGCAGTACTTC. It codes for CASSLAAGREGHYEQYF.

The V and J genes are TRBV18 and TRBJ2-1, with D possibly matching TRBD1 (6 bases). Trimming shortened V by 3 bases and J by 3 bases, and 9 bases separated the two germline ends. Germline V gene sequence: CDR1 KGHSH, CDR2 LQKENI. This CDR3 is 14 amino acids long. The CDR3 DNA is TGTGCCAGCTCACCCGCAGGGGTCTACAATGAGCAGTTCTTC. Translated, it gives CASSPAGVYNEQFF. The full variable domain, completed using reference TRBV18 and TRBJ2-1, is NAGVMQNPRHLVRRRGQEARLRCSPMKGHSHVYWYRQLPEEGLKFMVYLQKENIIDESGMPKERFSAEFPKEGPSILRIQQVVRGDSAAYFCASSPAGVYNEQFFGPGTRLTVL.

The V gene is TRBV4-1, the J gene TRBJ2-1; D tentatively fits TRBD1 or TRBD2 (5 bases each). This CDR3 region has 12 residues. The V and J ends lost 3 bases and 6 bases respectively, with 6 bases between them. Germline V lookup: CDR1 MGHRA, CDR2 YSYEKL. As DNA, the CDR3 is TGCGCCAGCAGCCAGGGGGTCAATGAGCAGTTCTTC. As protein: CASSQGVNEQFF.

The V and J genes are TRBV6-1 and TRBJ2-7; tentative D call: TRBD1 (6 bases). This CDR3 contains 14 residues. Germline lookup yields CDR1 MNHNS and CDR2 SASEGT. V was clipped by 5 bases and J by 2 bases, with 13 bases between them. The CDR3 region is CASSLAGATYEQYV. In nucleotides, the CDR3 is TGTGCCAGCAGTTTGGCAGGGGCTACCTACGAGCAGTACGTC.

The rearrangement links TRBV11-2 to TRBJ1-1; D is ambiguous. The germline V gene has CDR1 SGHAT and CDR2 FQNNGV. Trimming cost V 1 base and J 0 bases, with 12 bases left between them. The CDR3 contains 16 residues. CDR3 DNA sequence: TGTGCCAGCAGCTTAGGATACGGGTCCCTGAACACTGAAGCTTTCTTT. Protein sequence: CASSLGYGSLNTEAFF.

J is TRBJ2-5 and V is TRBV6-5; 7 bases agree with TRBD1. This CDR3 has 14 amino acids. Trimming removed 0 bases from V and 3 bases from J; junction bases left unmatched: 1. CDR1 and CDR2 from the germline V gene are MNHEY and SVGAGI. CDR3 region: CASSYSQGEETQYF. The DNA of the CDR3 is TGTGCCAGCAGTTACTCCCAGGGGGAAGAGACCCAGTACTTC.

The chain uses TRBV4-1 and TRBJ2-1, with 7 bases identical to TRBD2. Germline values: CDR1 MGHRA, CDR2 YSYEKL. J lost 5 bases, V lost 0 bases, and 4 bases had no gene match. This CDR3 is built from 15 residues. CDR3 DNA sequence: TGCGCCAGCAGCCAAGAAGGCGGGAGTGACAATGAGCAGTTCTTC. Translated, it gives CASSQEGGSDNEQFF.

The V and J genes are TRBV4-3 and TRBJ2-7, with a weak D call TRBD1 (6 bases). Germline lookup yields CDR1 LGHNA and CDR2 YSLEER. Trimming removed 3 bases at V and 3 bases at J, with 30 bases between. The CDR3 runs to 20 residues. The CDR3 nucleotides are TGCGCCAGCAGCCAGACCATTTACAGGGCATCGTTACTCGGGGTCTACGAGCAGTACTTC. It codes for CASSQTIYRASLLGVYEQYF.

The CDR3 DNA reads as TGTGCCGAATCTACGCCAACGAACACCGGGGAGCTGTTTTTT. This encodes CAESTPTNTGELFF. The chain couples TRBV7-9 to TRBJ2-2, with no clear D. The CDR3 covers 14 residues. V was clipped by 11 bases and J by 0 bases, with 13 bases between them. CDR1 and CDR2 from the germline V gene are SEHNR and FQNEAQ (reference sequence).